The text below deals with one T cell receptor beta chain. Its antigen is not known. Time point described: week 11, during vaccination. Vaccination used 300 ug of mutant IDH1 20-mer peptide per dose, with topical imiquimod. The sample belongs to a study of a mutant IDH1 vaccine in newly diagnosed glioma. Notes on the study in general: Pseudoprogression appeared independent of alterations in top peripheral clonotypes.

Produced via immunoSEQ multiplex PCR; TCRdb's table is partial and in-frame only. Among roughly 70,000 clones listed, about 81% were seen once. The CDR3 consists of 15 residues. Germline assignment: CDR1 GTSNPN and CDR2 SVGIG (reference sequence). The V and J ends lost 5 bases and 4 bases respectively, with 20 bases between them. The sequenced sample was PBMCs, obtained from a glioma patient whose treatment included an IDH1 peptide vaccine. This receptor was identified in a woman between 45 and 60 years old with glioma. The rearrangement joins TRBV30 to TRBJ1-1; D gene unclear. The CDR3 region has the DNA TGTGCCTGGGGCGAGCCGGGCCCCCTGGGCACTGAAGCTTTCTTT. Protein sequence: CAWGEPGPLGTEAFF.